One and the same sample provided the 9 T cell receptor beta chains below, sequenced in a study of early T cells in non-severe SARS-CoV-2 infection. TCRdb itself ran the 5' RACE reads through MiXCR, one entry per CDR3 protein. Of 70,000 to 85,000 distinct CDR3 sequences in the sample, approximately 5% are singletons; the top ten hold around 7.8%. Material: whole blood, obtained at baseline. The receptors were gathered from an adult who was a healthcare worker with PCR-confirmed SARS-CoV-2 infection or an uninfected control (not recorded which).

At least ten counts were recorded for this clonotype. V is TRBV7-3 and J is TRBJ2-1, with D perhaps being TRBD1 or TRBD2 (5 bases each). CDR1 and CDR2 (germline): SGHTA, FQGTGA. The CDR3 covers 14 residues. V was cut by 2 bases and J by 10 bases, with 15 bases left in between. CDR3 in DNA: TGTGCCAGCAGCTTATCCGGGACCCCCGAGGAGCAGTTCTTC. Its translation is CASSLSGTPEEQFF. Full variable domain (rest looked up from reference TRBV7-3 and TRBJ2-1): GAGVSQTPSNKVTEKGKYVELRCDPISGHTALYWYRQSLGQGPEFLIYFQGTGAADDSGLPNDRFFAVRPEGSVSTLKIQRTERGDSAVYLCASSLSGTPEEQFFGPGTRLTVL.

This clonotype turned up a few times. This chain uses TRBV20-1 with TRBJ2-1, with 11 positions matching TRBD2. After removal of 5 bases from V and 1 base from J, the junction contained 4 bases not matched to a gene. There are 15 residues in the CDR3. The V gene's germline CDR1 is DFQATT and CDR2 SNEGSKA (reference sequence). The CDR3: CSAPGLAASYNEQFF. The CDR3, as DNA: TGCAGTGCTCCGGGACTAGCGGCATCCTACAATGAGCAGTTCTTC.

The V and J genes are TRBV29-1 and TRBJ2-5, with D possibly TRBD1 on 5 matching bases. V lost 5 bases, J lost 2 bases, and 15 bases lay in between. In germline, CDR1 is SQVTM, CDR2 ANQGSEA. The length of the CDR3 is 14 residues. In DNA form, the CDR3 reads TGCAGCGTTTTAATTTCAGGGAATCAAGAGACCCAGTACTTC. It translates to CSVLISGNQETQYF.

In this sample, this clonotype turned up many times. The V call is TRBV28, the J call TRBJ2-7; the D gene is possibly TRBD2 (5 bases). This CDR3 has 17 residues. The germline V and J ends were trimmed by 2 bases and 0 bases, with 17 bases remaining between them. Germline-derived CDR1 and CDR2 are MDHEN and SYDVKM. For the CDR3, the DNA is TGTGCCAGCAGTTTACGGTTAGCGCCGACAAGCTCCTACGAGCAGTACTTC. This codes for CASSLRLAPTSSYEQYF.

The rearrangement links TRBV6-1 to TRBJ2-7, with D uncertain. This CDR3 spans 15 amino acids. V was clipped by 4 bases and J by 3 bases, with 16 bases between them. CDR1 is MNHNS, CDR2 SASEGT, per germline. The CDR3 spells CASSAVITSGYEQYF. CDR3 DNA: TGTGCCAGCAGTGCCGTGATTACGTCGGGCTACGAGCAGTACTTC.

The gene calls are TRBV13 and TRBJ2-1; the D is unclear. Trimming shortened V by 3 bases and J by 4 bases, and 16 bases separated the two germline ends. Germline V gene lookup returns CDR1 PRHDT and CDR2 FYEKMQ (reference sequence). This CDR3 region has 16 residues. The CDR3 region is CASSFPSRAGYNEQFF. Written as DNA, the CDR3 is TGTGCCAGCAGCTTCCCCTCCCGGGCAGGTTACAATGAGCAGTTCTTC. The full variable domain, in which reference TRBV13 and TRBJ2-1 provide the parts outside the CDR3, is AAGVIQSPRHLIKEKRETATLKCYPIPRHDTVYWYQQGPGQDPQFLISFYEKMQSDKGSIPDRFSAQQFSDYHSELNMSSLELGDSALYFCASSFPSRAGYNEQFFGPGTRLTVL.

This clonotype has at least ten counts. The gene calls are TRBV6-5 and TRBJ1-2, with D unclear. V was trimmed by 5 bases and J by 4 bases, leaving 14 bases between them. The CDR3 runs 14 residues. Per germline, CDR1 MNHEY and CDR2 SVGAGI. The CDR3, as DNA: TGTGCCAGCAGTAGGGTGGGAGGCCCCTATGGCTACACCTTC. This encodes CASSRVGGPYGYTF.

This clonotype was counted a few times. This chain links TRBV5-1 with TRBJ2-5; D is ambiguous. This CDR3 spans 14 amino acids. Germline V gene sequence: CDR1 SGHRS, CDR2 YFSETQ. The V end was cut by 0 bases, the J end by 4 bases, with 10 bases between. The CDR3 loop is CASSLAQVGETQYF. CDR3 sequence (DNA): TGCGCCAGCAGCTTGGCGCAGGTAGGAGAGACCCAGTACTTC.

V and J are TRBV12-2 and TRBJ2-7; TRBD2, the table's D call, was not compared with the DNA. TRBV12-2 is marked as a pseudogene. The CDR3 sequence is 17 residues long. The CDR3 is CASRLGGMREIPYEQYF. In DNA, the CDR3 is TGTGCAAGTCGCTTAGGGGGGATGCGGGAGATCCCCTACGAGCAGTACTTC.